Each of the 21 T cell receptor beta chains below was sequenced from the same sample in a study of CD8+ T cells in alopecia areata. Combined cutaneous lymph node cells underwent sorting by CD4, CD8alpha, NKG2D, NKG2ACE and additional markers. Once RNA had been extracted, it was reverse transcribed into cDNA to act as the sequencing template. Repertoires were generated with immunoSEQ multiplex PCR, while TCRdb's copy carries only in-frame clones and drops some. Sampling found around 300,000 clones, none seen once. Specimen: CD4+ T cells sorted from a lymph node. Every receptor here comes from a C3H/HeJ mouse with alopecia areata. The strain's MHC type: H2-k.

Worth noting for this clone: Germline and genes here are mouse. From the germline J gene comes the end of the CDR3, since the read stops 4 residues before it. The chain carries TRBV14 and TRBJ2-1, with D tentatively TRBD2 (5 bases). The V end lost 2 bases, the J end lost 3 bases, and 9 bases lay between the germline ends. The CDR3 has 14 amino acids. Germline V gives CDR1 SGHDT, CDR2 FRDEAV. This chain's CDR3 is CASSLTGRYAEQFF. The CDR3 DNA, read in part, is TGTGCCAGCAGTTTAACTGGTCGCTATGCT.

As for this clone: Genes here carry mouse names. The chain's CDR3 is CTCSADRTFAETLYF. Partial CDR3 DNA: TGCACCTGCAGTGCAGACCGGACTTTTGCAGAA. The J gene is TRBJ2-3, the V gene TRBV1; TRBD2 is a possible D gene (5 bases). Coverage ceases 4 residues before the CDR3 finishes, and the germline J gene fills in the end. The CDR3 consists of 15 residues. The V gene's germline CDR1 is NSQYPW and CDR2 LRSPGD (reference sequence). V was cut by 0 bases and J by 2 bases, with 9 bases left in between.

As for this clone: These gene names are mouse names. With the read ending 3 residues before the CDR3 end, the germline J gene is used to fill in that end. The chain combines TRBV1 with TRBJ1-6; D is uncertain. TRBJ1-6 qualifies as an ORF whose function is uncertain. Germline loops: CDR1 NSQYPW, CDR2 LRSPGD (reference sequence). The CDR3 spans 13 residues. Deletions cut 1 base from V and 7 bases from J, with 5 bases between. CDR3 DNA, as far as it was read: TGCACCTGCAGTGCAGGGTCCAATTCGCCC. Translation: CTCSAGSNSP. The whole CDR3 sequence reads CTCSAGSNSPLYF.

This clone was counted between two and nine times. All gene names here are mouse names. With the read ending 4 residues before the CDR3 end, the germline J gene is used to fill in that end. The chain employs TRBV13-3 and TRBJ2-2, with 10 bases identical to TRBD1. CDR1 is NNHDY, CDR2 SYVADS, per germline. The CDR3 has 15 residues. After removal of 5 bases from V and 4 bases from J, the junction contained 5 bases not matched to a gene. CDR3 region: CASRRQGAVTGQLYF. CDR3 DNA (partial): TGTGCCAGCAGGCGACAGGGGGCGGTCACCGGG.

This clone was detected only a few times. Genes and germline are mouse. The read is 4 residues too short to cover the CDR3 end, so that end is filled in from the germline J gene. The chain carries TRBV13-1 and TRBJ1-2, with D possibly being TRBD1 (5 bases). Germline V lookup: CDR1 NSHNY, CDR2 SYGAGN. V lost 3 bases, J lost 3 bases, and 9 bases lay in between. This CDR3 spans 13 amino acids. The CDR3 bases that were read are TGTGCCAGCAGTGCCGGACAATACTCC. It is translated as CASSAGQYS. The CDR3 in full is CASSAGQYSDYTF.

A remark on this clone: These gene names are mouse names. The read is 4 residues too short to cover the CDR3 end, so that end is filled in from the germline J gene. J is TRBJ2-5 and V is TRBV13-3; 11 bases are shared with TRBD2. Germline V lookup: CDR1 NNHDY, CDR2 SYVADS. The CDR3 spans 16 residues. The V gene end was trimmed by 2 bases and the J gene end by 0 bases; junction bases not matched to a gene: 2. The CDR3 bases that were read are TGTGCCAGCAGTGAGAACTGGGGGGGCAACCAAGAC. Translation gives CASSENWGGNQD. The whole CDR3 protein is CASSENWGGNQDTQYF.

This clone appeared a few times. Genes and germline are mouse. The CDR3 is cut off 4 residues early in the read; its end comes from the germline J gene. The V gene is TRBV13-2, the J gene TRBJ2-5; 10 nucleotides agree with TRBD2. Germline lookup yields CDR1 NNHNN and CDR2 SYGAGS (reference sequence). The CDR3 is 16 residues long. Trimming at V came to 0 bases and at J to 3 bases, leaving 4 bases not matched to a gene. The CDR3 reads CASGDAPDWGQDTQYF. CDR3 bases read: TGTGCCAGCGGTGATGCACCGGACTGGGGGCAAGAC.

This clone was counted a few times. The gene names here belong to mouse. The read ends 4 residues shy of where the CDR3 ends; the end is completed using the germline J gene. The sample carries other DNA sequences with the same CDR3. The chain carries TRBV13-3 and TRBJ2-3; perhaps TRBD1 as D (6 bases). The CDR3 is made up of 15 amino acids. Trimming took 2 bases from V and 0 from J, leaving 10 bases between them. Germline values: CDR1 NNHDY, CDR2 SYVADS. The chain's CDR3 is CASSETGGSAETLYF. CDR3 DNA (partial): TGTGCCAGCAGTGAGACAGGAGGGAGTGCAGAA.

A word on this clone: Genes and germline come from the mouse. The read comes to an end 4 residues before the CDR3 does, leaving the germline J gene to fill in the end. Other nucleotide sequences from this sample produce the same CDR3. The V gene is TRBV1, the J gene TRBJ2-2; 8 bases are a match to TRBD1. The length of the CDR3 is 15 residues. Germline CDR1 NSQYPW, CDR2 LRSPGD (reference sequence). V lost 0 bases and J lost 5; bases outside the gene matches: 2. CDR3 region: CTCSADRGRTGQLYF. The sequenced part of the CDR3 DNA is TGCACCTGCAGTGCAGACAGGGGGCGGACCGGG.

This clone was counted only a few times. Genes and germline are mouse. The CDR3 extends 4 residues past the end of the read, so its final part is completed from the germline J gene. Other DNA sequences in the sample encode the same CDR3. This chain uses TRBV1 with TRBJ2-1; TRBD1 agrees at 9 bases. Trimming took 1 base from V and 6 from J; bases not matched to a gene: 1. Germline CDR1 and CDR2: NSQYPW and LRSPGD (reference sequence). The CDR3 contains 14 residues. The part of the CDR3 DNA that was read is TGCACCTGCAGTGCAGGGACAGGGGCTGCT. Protein: CTCSAGTGAA. The entire CDR3 protein reads CTCSAGTGAAEQFF. Filled out from reference TRBV1 and TRBJ2-1, the complete variable domain reads VTLLEQNPRWRLVPRGQAVNLRCILKNSQYPWMSWYQQDLQKQLQWLFTLRSPGDKEVKSLPGADYLATRVTDTELRLQVANMSQGRTLYCTCSAGTGAAEQFFGPGTRLTVL.

This clone was counted at least ten times. Gene labels here are mouse ones. The read ends 4 residues early relative to the CDR3; the germline J gene fills the gap. The chain joins TRBV13-3 to TRBJ2-7; maybe TRBD1 (6 bases). V lost 3 bases and J 2 bases, leaving 6 bases between the germline ends. The germline V gene has CDR1 NNHDY and CDR2 SYVADS. CDR3 length equals 12 residues. CDR3 DNA (partial): TGTGCCAGCAGTGGGACAGCCTAT. Protein product: CASSGTAY. The whole CDR3 is CASSGTAYEQYF.

The sample holds a few counts of this clone. Gene names are the mouse ones. The read gets to within 4 residues of the CDR3 end, and the germline J gene fills in the rest. The same CDR3 is also encoded by other DNA sequences in this sample. The chain links TRBV5 to TRBJ2-5; possibly TRBD2 for D (5 bases). Per the germline V gene, CDR1 is LGHNA and CDR2 is YNLKQL (reference sequence). Trimming removed 1 base at V and 3 bases at J, with 5 bases between. The CDR3 has 13 amino acids. CDR3 residues: CASSQVGQDTQYF. CDR3 bases read: TGTGCCAGCAGCCAAGTGGGGCAAGAC.

Concerning this clone itself: Mouse gene names apply. Read coverage stops 4 residues before the CDR3 terminus; the germline J gene supplies the remainder. The chain carries TRBV5 and TRBJ2-5, with D possibly matching TRBD1 (6 bases). CDR3 length: 15 amino acids. Germline CDR1 is LGHNA and CDR2 is YNLKQL (reference sequence). V was clipped by 0 bases and J by 3 bases, with 10 bases between them. The CDR3 bases that were read are TGTGCCAGCAGCCAAGAACGGACAGCACAAGAC. Protein: CASSQERTAQD. The entire CDR3 sequence reads CASSQERTAQDTQYF.

With regard to this clone: The listed genes are named as in mouse. The read halts 4 residues ahead of the CDR3 end, with the missing end drawn from the germline J gene. Other DNA sequences in the same sample also yield this CDR3. This rearrangement joins TRBV13-2 to TRBJ1-2; 8 positions match TRBD1. CDR3 length: 13 amino acids. Germline values: CDR1 NNHNN, CDR2 SYGAGS (reference sequence). Germline trimming cut 5 bases from V and 4 bases from J; bases unmatched to any gene: 4. CDR3 sequence: CASGDRAGSDYTF. CDR3 DNA, as far as it was read: TGTGCCAGCGGGGACAGGGCAGGCTCC.

For this clone: Mouse gene names and germline throughout. The CDR3 end falls 4 residues outside the read, so it is completed with the germline J gene. V is TRBV4 and J is TRBJ2-2, with TRBD1 as a possible D gene (5 bases). CDR3 length: 13 residues. Deletions cut 4 bases from V and 5 bases from J, with 8 bases between. CDR1 LGHDT and CDR2 YNNKQL come from the germline V gene (reference sequence). The CDR3 spells CASSSRGTGQLYF. The covered CDR3 bases are TGTGCCAGCAGCTCTAGGGGAACCGGG.

This clone was observed a handful of times. Gene names are mouse gene names. The CDR3 end lies 4 residues beyond the end of the read and is filled in from the germline J gene. The chain carries TRBV13-1 and TRBJ2-1; TRBD1 matches 10 bases. V gave up 6 bases and J gave up 4 bases; unmatched junction bases: 7. The CDR3 runs 15 residues. Germline V gene lookup returns CDR1 NSHNY and CDR2 SYGAGN. CDR3 residues: CASKTGTGVYAEQFF. CDR3 DNA, as far as it was read: TGTGCCAGCAAGACCGGGACAGGGGTTTATGCT.

On this clone itself: Gene labels here are mouse ones. The CDR3 end falls 4 residues outside the read, so it is completed with the germline J gene. This specimen includes other DNA sequences encoding the same CDR3. The V and J genes are TRBV19 and TRBJ2-7; 11 nucleotides line up with TRBD2. Germline V CDR1 and CDR2: FNHDT, SITEND (reference sequence). This CDR3 is built from 14 residues. This CDR3 is CASSRLGGRDEQYF. The sequenced part of the CDR3 DNA is TGTGCCAGCAGTAGACTGGGGGGGAGAGAT.

This clone was counted a few times. Gene names follow the mouse nomenclature. The sequenced fragment ends 4 residues before the CDR3 boundary, so the rest is inferred from the germline J gene. The chain has TRBV1 and TRBJ1-2; no clear D gene. Germline assignment: CDR1 NSQYPW and CDR2 LRSPGD (reference sequence). The length of the CDR3 is 14 residues. V was trimmed by 0 bases and J by 2 bases, leaving 7 bases between them. The sequenced CDR3 bases are TGCACCTGCAGTGCAGATGTAAGGAACTCC. It codes for CTCSADVRNS. The CDR3 in its entirety is CTCSADVRNSDYTF.

To note about this clone: Gene names refer to mouse genes. The missing CDR3 end, 4 residues past where the read stops, is filled in from the germline J gene. This rearrangement joins TRBV3 to TRBJ2-5, with D possibly being TRBD2 (5 bases). The CDR3 totals 17 residues. Germline CDR1 and CDR2: SNHLY and FYNGKV (reference sequence). The V gene lost 5 bases and the J gene lost 0 bases, with 18 bases spanning the gap. Partial CDR3 DNA: TGTGCCAGCAGCGCCCGGACTTCGGATCTTAACCAAGAC. Its protein is CASSARTSDLNQD. The whole CDR3 region reads CASSARTSDLNQDTQYF.

This clone was observed a handful of times. Germline and genes here are mouse. Read sequence stops 4 residues before the CDR3 end, and the germline J gene provides the missing end. The V gene is TRBV5, the J gene TRBJ2-1, with 11 positions matching TRBD2. This CDR3 spans 15 amino acids. Trimming removed 3 bases from V and 5 bases from J; junction bases left unmatched: 3. Germline loops: CDR1 LGHNA, CDR2 YNLKQL (reference sequence). CDR3 sequence: CASSHPGLGDAEQFF. CDR3 DNA (partial): TGTGCCAGCAGCCACCCGGGACTGGGGGATGCT.

This clone was detected only a few times. Gene names and germline refer to mouse. Read sequence stops 4 residues before the CDR3 end, and the germline J gene provides the missing end. The chain couples TRBV29 to TRBJ2-1; the match to TRBD2 covers 7 bases. CDR1 and CDR2 from the germline V gene are MSHET and SYDVDS. The CDR3 extends over 14 amino acids. The J segment lost 0 bases and the V segment lost 5 bases, leaving 1 base of the junction unmatched. CDR3 loop: CASSRLGNYAEQFF. The CDR3 DNA, read in part, is TGTGCTAGCAGTCGACTGGGTAACTATGCT.